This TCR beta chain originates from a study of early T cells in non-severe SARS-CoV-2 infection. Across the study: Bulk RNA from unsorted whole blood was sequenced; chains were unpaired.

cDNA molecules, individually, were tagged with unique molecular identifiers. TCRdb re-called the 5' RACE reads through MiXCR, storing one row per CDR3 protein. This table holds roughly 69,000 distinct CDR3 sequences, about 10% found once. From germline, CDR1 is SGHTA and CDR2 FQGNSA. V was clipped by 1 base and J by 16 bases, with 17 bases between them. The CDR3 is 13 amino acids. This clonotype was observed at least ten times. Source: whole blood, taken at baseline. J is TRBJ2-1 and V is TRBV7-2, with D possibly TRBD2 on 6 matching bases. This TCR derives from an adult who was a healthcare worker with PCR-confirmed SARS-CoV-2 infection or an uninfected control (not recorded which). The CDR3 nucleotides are TGTGCCAGCAGCTTAGGCGGGATAGGGCCTCGATTCTTC. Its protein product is CASSLGGIGPRFF.